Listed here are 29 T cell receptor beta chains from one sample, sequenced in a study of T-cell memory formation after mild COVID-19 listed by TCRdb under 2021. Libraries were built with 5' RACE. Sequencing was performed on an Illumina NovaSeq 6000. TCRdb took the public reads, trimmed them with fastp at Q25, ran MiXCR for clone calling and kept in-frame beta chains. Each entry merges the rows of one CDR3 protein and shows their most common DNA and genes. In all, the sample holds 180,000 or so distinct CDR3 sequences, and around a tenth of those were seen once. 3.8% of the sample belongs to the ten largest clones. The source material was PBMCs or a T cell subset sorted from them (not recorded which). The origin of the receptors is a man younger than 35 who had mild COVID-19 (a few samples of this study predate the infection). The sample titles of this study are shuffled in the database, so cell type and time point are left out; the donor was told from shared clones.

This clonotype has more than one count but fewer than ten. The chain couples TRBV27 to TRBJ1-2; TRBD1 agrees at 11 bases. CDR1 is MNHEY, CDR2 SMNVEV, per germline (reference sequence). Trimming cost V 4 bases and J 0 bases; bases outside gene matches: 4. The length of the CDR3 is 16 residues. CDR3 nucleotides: TGTGCCAGCAGTTACGGACAGGGGGCTACTAACTATGGCTACACCTTC. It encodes CASSYGQGATNYGYTF.

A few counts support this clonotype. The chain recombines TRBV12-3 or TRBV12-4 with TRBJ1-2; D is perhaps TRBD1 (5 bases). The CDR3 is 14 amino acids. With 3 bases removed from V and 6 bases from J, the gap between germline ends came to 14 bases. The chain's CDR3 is CASSFGGADNGYTF. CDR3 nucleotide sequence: TGTGCCAGCAGTTTTGGCGGGGCGGATAATGGCTACACCTTC.

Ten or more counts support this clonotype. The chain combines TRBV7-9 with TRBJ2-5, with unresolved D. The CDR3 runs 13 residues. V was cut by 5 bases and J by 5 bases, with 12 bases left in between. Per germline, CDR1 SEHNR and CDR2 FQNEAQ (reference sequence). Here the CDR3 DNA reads TGTGCCAGCAGCAGGAATATGGGGGAGACCCAGTACTTC. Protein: CASSRNMGETQYF.

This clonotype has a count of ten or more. CDR3 coding DNA: TGTGCCAGCAGCTCGACGGGACAGGGGGCCGGCGAGACCCAGTACTTC. It encodes CASSSTGQGAGETQYF. The chain links TRBV5-5 to TRBJ2-5, with TRBD1 matching over 12 bases. The V and J ends lost 3 bases and 5 bases, in that order; junction bases with no gene match: 8. Germline V gives CDR1 SGHKS, CDR2 YYEKEE (reference sequence). This CDR3 has 16 residues. Filled out from reference TRBV5-5 and TRBJ2-5, the complete variable domain reads DAGVTQSPTHLIKTRGQQVTLRCSPISGHKSVSWYQQVLGQGPQFIFQYYEKEERGRGNFPDRFSARQFPNYSSELNVNALLLGDSALYLCASSSTGQGAGETQYFGPGTRLLVL.

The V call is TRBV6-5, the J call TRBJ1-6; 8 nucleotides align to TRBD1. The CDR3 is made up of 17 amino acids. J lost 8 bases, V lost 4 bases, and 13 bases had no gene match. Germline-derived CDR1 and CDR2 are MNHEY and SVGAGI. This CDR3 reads CASSFRIGQGFHSPLHF. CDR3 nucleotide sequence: TGTGCCAGCAGTTTTCGGATCGGACAGGGCTTCCATTCACCCCTCCACTTT.

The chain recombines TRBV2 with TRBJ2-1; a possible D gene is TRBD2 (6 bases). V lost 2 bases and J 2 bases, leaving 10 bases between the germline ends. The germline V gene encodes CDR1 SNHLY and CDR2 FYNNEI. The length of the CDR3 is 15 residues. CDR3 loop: CASSERRDPYNEQFF. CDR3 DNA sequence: TGTGCCAGCAGTGAAAGGAGGGACCCCTACAATGAGCAGTTCTTC. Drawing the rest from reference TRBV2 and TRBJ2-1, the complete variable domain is EPEVTQTPSHQVTQMGQEVILRCVPISNHLYFYWYRQILGQKVEFLVSFYNNEISEKSEIFDDQFSVERPDGSNFTLKIRSTKLEDSAMYFCASSERRDPYNEQFFGPGTRLTVL.

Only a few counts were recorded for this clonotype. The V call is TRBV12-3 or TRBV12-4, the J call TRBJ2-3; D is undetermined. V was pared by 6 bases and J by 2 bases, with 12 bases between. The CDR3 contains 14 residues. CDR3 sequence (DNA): TGTGCCAGCAGAACCCGCGAAACCACAGATACGCAGTATTTT. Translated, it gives CASRTRETTDTQYF.

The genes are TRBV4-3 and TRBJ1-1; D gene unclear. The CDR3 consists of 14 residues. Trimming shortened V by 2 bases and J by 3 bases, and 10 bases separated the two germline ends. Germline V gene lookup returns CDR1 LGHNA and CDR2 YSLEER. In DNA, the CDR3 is TGCGCCAGCAGCCAAACAATCGGGGACACTGAAGCTTTCTTT. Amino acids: CASSQTIGDTEAFF.

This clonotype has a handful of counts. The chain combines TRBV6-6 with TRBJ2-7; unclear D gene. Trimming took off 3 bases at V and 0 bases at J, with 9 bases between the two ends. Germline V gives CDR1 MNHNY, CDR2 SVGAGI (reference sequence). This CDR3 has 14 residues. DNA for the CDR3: TGTGCCAGCAGTTATTCTCATCTCTCCTACGAGCAGTACGTC. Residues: CASSYSHLSYEQYV.

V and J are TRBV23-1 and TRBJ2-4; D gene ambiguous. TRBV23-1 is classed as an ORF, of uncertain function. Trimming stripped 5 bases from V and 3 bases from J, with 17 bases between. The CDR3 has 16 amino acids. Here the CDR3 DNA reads TGCGCCAGCAGTGCGTATAGACCGGCTAGCAAAAACATTCAGTACTTC. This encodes CASSAYRPASKNIQYF.

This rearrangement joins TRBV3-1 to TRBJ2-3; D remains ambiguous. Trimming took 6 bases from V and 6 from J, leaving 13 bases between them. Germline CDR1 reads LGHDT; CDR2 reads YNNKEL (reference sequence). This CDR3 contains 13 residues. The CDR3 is CASRPLSRDTQYF. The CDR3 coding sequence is TGTGCCAGCAGACCGTTGTCAAGGGATACGCAGTATTTT.

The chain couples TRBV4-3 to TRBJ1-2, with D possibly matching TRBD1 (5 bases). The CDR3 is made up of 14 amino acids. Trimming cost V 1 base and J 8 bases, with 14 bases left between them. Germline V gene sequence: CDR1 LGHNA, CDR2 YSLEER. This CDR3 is CASSQVTGTLGYTF. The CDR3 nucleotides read TGCGCCAGCAGCCAAGTAACCGGGACCCTAGGCTACACCTTC.

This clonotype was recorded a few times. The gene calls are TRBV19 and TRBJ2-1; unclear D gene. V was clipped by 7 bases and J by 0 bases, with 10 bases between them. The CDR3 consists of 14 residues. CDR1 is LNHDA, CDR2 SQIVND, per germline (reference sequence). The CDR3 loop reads CASTTPNSYNEQFF. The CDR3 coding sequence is TGTGCCAGTACCACTCCAAACTCCTACAATGAGCAGTTCTTC.

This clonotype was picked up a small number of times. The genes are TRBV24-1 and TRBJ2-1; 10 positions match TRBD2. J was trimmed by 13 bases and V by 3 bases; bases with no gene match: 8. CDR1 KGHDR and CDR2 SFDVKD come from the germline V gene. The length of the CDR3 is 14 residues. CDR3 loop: CATSDNSGGPPQFF. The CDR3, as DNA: TGTGCCACCAGTGATAATAGCGGGGGGCCCCCCCAGTTCTTC.

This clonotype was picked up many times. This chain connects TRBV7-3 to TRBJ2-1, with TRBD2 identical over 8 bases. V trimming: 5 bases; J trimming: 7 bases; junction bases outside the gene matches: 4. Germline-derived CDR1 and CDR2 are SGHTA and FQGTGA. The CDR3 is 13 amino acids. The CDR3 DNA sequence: TGTGCCAGCAGCCCGGGGGGGCGGAATGAGCAGTTCTTC. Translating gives CASSPGGRNEQFF. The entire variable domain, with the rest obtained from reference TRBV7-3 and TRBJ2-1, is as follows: GAGVSQTPSNKVTEKGKYVELRCDPISGHTALYWYRQSLGQGPEFLIYFQGTGAADDSGLPNDRFFAVRPEGSVSTLKIQRTERGDSAVYLCASSPGGRNEQFFGPGTRLTVL.

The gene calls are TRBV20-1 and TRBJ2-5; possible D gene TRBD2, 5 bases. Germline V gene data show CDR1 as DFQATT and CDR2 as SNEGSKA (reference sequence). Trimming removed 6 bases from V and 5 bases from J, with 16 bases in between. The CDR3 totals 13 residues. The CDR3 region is CSAPSPGSETQYF. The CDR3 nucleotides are TGCAGTGCCCCTTCCCCGGGGTCGGAGACCCAGTACTTC.

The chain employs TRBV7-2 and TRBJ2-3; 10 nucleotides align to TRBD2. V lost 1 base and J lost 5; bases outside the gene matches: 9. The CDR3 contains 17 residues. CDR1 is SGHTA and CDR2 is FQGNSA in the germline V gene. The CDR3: CASSLGRTSGGRDTQYF. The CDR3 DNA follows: TGTGCCAGCAGCTTAGGCCGGACTAGCGGAGGGAGAGATACGCAGTATTTT.

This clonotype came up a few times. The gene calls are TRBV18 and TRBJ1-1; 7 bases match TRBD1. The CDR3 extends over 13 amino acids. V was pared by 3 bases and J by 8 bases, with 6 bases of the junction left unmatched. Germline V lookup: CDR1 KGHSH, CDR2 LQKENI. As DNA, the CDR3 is TGTGCCAGCTCACCCCTGAAGACAGGGGAAGCTTTCTTT. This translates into CASSPLKTGEAFF.

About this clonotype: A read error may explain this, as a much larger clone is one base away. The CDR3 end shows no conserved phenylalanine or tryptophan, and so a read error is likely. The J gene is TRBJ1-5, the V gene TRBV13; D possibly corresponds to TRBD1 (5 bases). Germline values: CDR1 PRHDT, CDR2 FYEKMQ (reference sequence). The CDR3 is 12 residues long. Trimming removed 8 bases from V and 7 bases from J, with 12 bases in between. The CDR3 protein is CASSRVTQPQHV. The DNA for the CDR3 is TGTGCCAGCTCCAGGGTAACCCAGCCCCAGCATGTT.

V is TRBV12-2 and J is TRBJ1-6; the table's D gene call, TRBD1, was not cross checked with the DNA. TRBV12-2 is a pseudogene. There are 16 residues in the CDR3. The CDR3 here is CASRLVGLRTGITLHF. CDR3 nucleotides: TGTGCAAGTCGCTTAGTGGGTCTGCGGACAGGGATTACCCTCCACTTT.

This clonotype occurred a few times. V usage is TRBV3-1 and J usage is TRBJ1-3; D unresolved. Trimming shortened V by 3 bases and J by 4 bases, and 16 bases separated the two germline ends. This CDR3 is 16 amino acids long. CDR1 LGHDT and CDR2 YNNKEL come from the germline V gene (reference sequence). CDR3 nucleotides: TGTGCCAGCAGCCATTCCGGCGGGTCCTTCGGAAACACCATATATTTT. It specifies CASSHSGGSFGNTIYF.

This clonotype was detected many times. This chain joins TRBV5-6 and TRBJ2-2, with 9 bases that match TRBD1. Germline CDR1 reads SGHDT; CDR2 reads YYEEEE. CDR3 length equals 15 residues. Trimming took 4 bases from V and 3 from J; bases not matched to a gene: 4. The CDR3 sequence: CASSGDRGYTGELFF. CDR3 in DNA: TGTGCCAGCAGCGGAGACAGGGGGTACACCGGGGAGCTGTTTTTT.

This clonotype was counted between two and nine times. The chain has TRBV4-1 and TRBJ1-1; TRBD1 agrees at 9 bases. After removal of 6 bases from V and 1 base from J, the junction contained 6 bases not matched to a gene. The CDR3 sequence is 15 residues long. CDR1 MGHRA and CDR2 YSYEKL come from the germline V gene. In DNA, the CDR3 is TGCGCCAGCAGAGGGACAGGGAGGGGGAACACTGAAGCTTTCTTT. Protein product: CASRGTGRGNTEAFF.

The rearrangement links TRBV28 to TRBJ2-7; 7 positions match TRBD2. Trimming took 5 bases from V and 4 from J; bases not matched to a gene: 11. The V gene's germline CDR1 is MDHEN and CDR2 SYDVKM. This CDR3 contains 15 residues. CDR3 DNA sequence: TGTGCCAGCAGTCCGGGACTAAATCATATTTACGAGCAGTACGTC. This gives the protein CASSPGLNHIYEQYV.

The CDR3 region is CASSLDRAFGTEAFF. The CDR3 DNA follows: TGTGCCAGCAGCCTGGACAGGGCGTTCGGCACTGAAGCTTTCTTT. The chain employs TRBV7-8 and TRBJ1-1, with TRBD1 matching over 8 bases. J lost 4 bases, V lost 5 bases, and 9 bases had no gene match. From germline, CDR1 is SGHVS and CDR2 FQNEAQ. This CDR3 has 15 amino acids.

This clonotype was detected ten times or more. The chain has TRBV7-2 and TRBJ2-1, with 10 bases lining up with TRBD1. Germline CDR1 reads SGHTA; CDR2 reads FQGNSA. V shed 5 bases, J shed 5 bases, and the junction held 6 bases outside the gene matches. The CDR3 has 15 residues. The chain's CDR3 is CASSRDRGSHNEQFF. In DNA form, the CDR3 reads TGTGCCAGCAGCCGGGACAGGGGCTCACACAATGAGCAGTTCTTC.

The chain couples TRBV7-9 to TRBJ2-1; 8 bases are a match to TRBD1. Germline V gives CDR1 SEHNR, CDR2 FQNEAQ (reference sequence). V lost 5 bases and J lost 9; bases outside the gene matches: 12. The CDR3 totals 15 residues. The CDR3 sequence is CASSPRTGLVGEQFF. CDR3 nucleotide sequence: TGTGCCAGCAGCCCCCGGACAGGGTTGGTTGGTGAGCAGTTCTTC.

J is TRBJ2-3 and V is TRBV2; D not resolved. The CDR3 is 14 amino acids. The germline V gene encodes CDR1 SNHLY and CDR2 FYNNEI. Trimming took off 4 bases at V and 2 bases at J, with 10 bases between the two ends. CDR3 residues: CASSGNLPTDTQYF. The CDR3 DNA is TGTGCCAGCAGTGGCAACTTGCCCACAGATACGCAGTATTTT.

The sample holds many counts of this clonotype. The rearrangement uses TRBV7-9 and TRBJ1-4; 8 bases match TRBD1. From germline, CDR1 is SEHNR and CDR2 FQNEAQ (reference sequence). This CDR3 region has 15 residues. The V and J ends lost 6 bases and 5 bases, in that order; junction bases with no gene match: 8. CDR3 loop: CASSPQGARNEKLFF. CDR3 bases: TGTGCCAGCAGTCCTCAGGGGGCGAGAAATGAAAAACTGTTTTTT. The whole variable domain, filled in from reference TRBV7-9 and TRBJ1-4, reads DTGVSQNPRHKITKRGQNVTFRCDPISEHNRLYWYRQTLGQGPEFLTYFQNEAQLEKSRLLSDRFSAERPKGSFSTLEIQRTEQGDSAMYLCASSPQGARNEKLFFGSGTQLSVL.